The 6 T cell receptor beta chains below all came from one sample that was sequenced in a study of blood T cells in healthy people across ages. Primed by a sample-barcoded 5' primer and a J-beta primer mix, a second PCR proceeded for roughly 7 to 12 cycles. Using its own MiXCR run on the 5' RACE reads, TCRdb lists one record per CDR3 protein. The table lists 1,800,000 or so distinct CDR3 sequences, more than 35% of them singletons. The sample comprised blood. The receptors stem from a human donor in good health.

CDR3 sequence: CAISSHVNYGYTF. DNA of the CDR3: TGTGCCATCTCCTCACACGTTAACTATGGCTACACCTTC. V is TRBV6-2 or TRBV6-3 and J is TRBJ1-2; no clear D gene. CDR1 and CDR2 (germline): MNHEY, SVGEGT. CDR3 length: 13 amino acids. The V end was cut by 10 bases, the J end by 1 base, with 13 bases between.

The chain links TRBV7-2 to TRBJ2-5, with D perhaps TRBD1 or TRBD2 (5 bases each). The CDR3 has 15 residues. Germline values: CDR1 SGHTA, CDR2 FQGNSA. V was shortened by 5 bases and J by 2 bases, with 15 bases between the two germline ends. CDR3: CASSPQWGNQETQYF. Here the CDR3 DNA reads TGTGCCAGCAGCCCCCAGTGGGGGAATCAAGAGACCCAGTACTTC.

A remark on this clonotype: Compared with germline, one end of the junction differs, possibly owing to a read error. The genes are TRBV29-1 and TRBJ2-1, with D perhaps matching TRBD1 (6 bases). CDR1 and CDR2 from the germline V gene are SQVTM and ANQGSEA. This CDR3 contains 13 residues. The chain's CDR3 is CSVEGRRGSRLVF. The CDR3 DNA is TGCAGCGTTGAAGGTCGTAGGGGGTCGCGCTTGGTCTTC.

CDR3 sequence (DNA): TGTGCCAGCAGCTTAGCGACTAGGCAAGAGACCCAGTACTTC. The encoded protein is CASSLATRQETQYF. The chain is built from TRBV7-2 and TRBJ2-5, with TRBD2 as a possible D gene (6 bases). The CDR3 consists of 14 residues. The ends were cut back, 0 bases at V and 2 bases at J, with 7 bases in the middle. Germline V lookup: CDR1 SGHTA, CDR2 FQGNSA.

The sample holds a few counts of this clonotype. The gene calls are TRBV4-2 and TRBJ2-3; unclear D gene. The CDR3 loop spans 14 amino acids. Germline CDR1 LGHNA, CDR2 YNFKEQ. V lost 0 bases, J lost 8 bases, and 12 bases lay in between. CDR3 bases: TGTGCCAGCAGCCAAGAGGGGTCAGGCGGTACGCAGTATTTT. Translating gives CASSQEGSGGTQYF.

V and J are TRBV6-2 or TRBV6-3 and TRBJ1-1, with no clear D. With 6 bases removed from V and 1 base from J, the gap between germline ends came to 12 bases. The germline V gene encodes CDR1 MNHEY and CDR2 SVGEGT. This CDR3 region has 14 residues. Written as DNA, the CDR3 is TGTGCCAGCAGAGCGCAGGACCAGAACACTGAAGCTTTCTTT. Amino acids: CASRAQDQNTEAFF.